This TCR beta chain was documented in a study of shared clonotypes between healthy human individuals. The CDR3 has 12 amino acids. Trimming took off 4 bases at V and 9 bases at J, with 11 bases between the two ends. CDR1 and CDR2 (germline): SGHRS, YFSETQ. Each sorted subset replicate got 200 ng genomic DNA, 30,000 or so genomes. Generated by immunoSEQ multiplex PCR, the TCRdb table keeps only in-frame clones and is missing some. The sample carries hundreds of thousands of clones, 55% to 75% recorded once. Study findings and constraints: Larger estimated richness was generally recorded for naive subsets relative to memory subsets. The four-donor shared clonotypes exceeded non-shared clonotypes in generation probability, with non-shared ones scoring lower.

As for this clone: Its target is not known.

The donor cohort consisted entirely of Caucasian adults residing in Nashville, Tennessee. This chain links TRBV5-1 with TRBJ2-1; D is undetermined. Sequenced material: memory CD4+ T cells sorted from blood. Subset indicated: CD45RA-negative fraction. The receptor comes from a woman aged 25-40 years in good health. CDR3 in amino acids: CASSGPVGEQFF. The CDR3 nucleotides are TGCGCCAGCAGCGGACCCGTGGGTGAGCAGTTCTTC.